The T cell receptor (beta chain) under discussion was sequenced for a study of cytomegalovirus exposure and HLA in healthy donors. Study-level findings and limits: In a later analysis, V- and J-gene trimming of beta chains associated with a DCLRE1C missense variant, replicated independently. A later analysis, which compared TCR beta chains of equal frequency, found the HLA-associated ones more clonally expanded.

Donors showed nominal health when sampled, although they likely had unrecorded immune exposures. CDR1 is LGHNA and CDR2 is YSLEER in the germline V gene. Trimming removed 8 bases from V and 5 bases from J; junction bases left unmatched: 16. CDR3 length equals 16 residues. The PCR contained 60 Vbeta and 13 Jbeta primers. The method was immunoSEQ multiplex PCR; TCRdb's version includes in-frame clones alone and lacks a portion of them. The sample records tens of thousands of clones, roughly 65% being singletons. Worth noting for this clone: What it binds is not known.

This chain joins TRBV4-3 and TRBJ1-2; TRBD1 aligns across 8 bases. The sequence was obtained from a male donor in good health and CMV-seropositive. The sequenced sample consisted of PBMCs. CDR3 protein: CASSLARDRRKYGYTF. In nucleotides, the CDR3 is TGCGCCAGCTCCCTAGCCCGGGACAGGAGGAAATATGGCTACACCTTC.